This note documents a single T cell receptor beta chain sequence. This clone has just one count. Its specific antigen is unknown. The record has no base qualities; no much larger clone is one base away. Another Seattle source contributed samples from volunteer blood donors who had recovered from COVID-19. Collaborating institutions collected whole blood in K2EDTA tubes following their own protocols. For TCRbeta analysis, collaborators shipped samples as frozen whole blood, isolated PBMCs, or DNA extracted from either of those sample types. The entry originates in a study of blood T cell repertoires in COVID-19 (dated by TCRdb to about 2020). Study-level background: Samples from collaborators originated in the United States, Italy and Spain and spanned both the acute and convalescent phases of COVID-19. The prospective study material was composed of cDNA or gDNA derived from T cells, B-cell-depleted T cells, or PBMCs. The repertoires were made available in a free public database intended to serve as a resource for research on the immune response to SARS-CoV-2. The samples were drawn from two sources: the first 160 participants of the ongoing ImmuneRACE study, and some 1,300 subjects contributed by 6 global collaborators. Sample metadata almost always included a de-identified subject ID, COVID-19 status, age in years and sex. Subjects who had been exposed to COVID-19, were actively infected with it, or had recovered from it provided the deeply sampled blood TCRbeta repertoires that made up the dataset. HLA class I and class II types, where available, came from metadata supplied by the sample provider rather than from assay-based typing. The full study reports these points: Clinical and demographic metadata were provided uncurated, with the amount varying by source and participant.

V trim: 0 bases; J trim: 2 bases; unmatched bases: 2. The CDR1 and CDR2 encoded by the germline V gene are MNHEY and SVGAGI. The CDR3 spans 15 residues, from the cysteine through the phenylalanine. Kept here is only the CDR3 DNA, which spans 45 bases and is read in frame from base 1. TCRbeta CDR3 regions were amplified from genomic DNA using the immunoSEQ Assay, a bias-controlled multiplex PCR. For the original study's pipeline: The number of nucleated cells in each sample was estimated by amplification of reference gene primers within the assay. To quantify the absolute abundance of each unique TCRbeta CDR3 rearrangement, sequence reads were collapsed and filtered. For each sample, productive Simpson clonality was calculated as the square root of Simpson's diversity index across productive rearrangements. TCRdb retrieved this table from immuneACCESS and kept in-frame rearrangements only. Not all clones are present; in checked studies, unresolved V genes account for under half, and no reason is known for the remainder. V and J calls plus clone size are reproduced from that table; the DNA served to infer D and trimming. The sample has around 260,000 clones on record, about 83% of them singletons. The ten largest make up approximately 10% of the sample.

This clonotype originated in a woman aged 45-59 years who had recovered from COVID-19. Specimen: peripheral blood. The chain is made from TRBV6-5 and TRBJ2-5; 8 bases in the junction line up with TRBD2. The CDR3 is CASSYSPGGQETQYF. The sequenced DNA is TGTGCCAGCAGTTACTCTCCGGGGGGGCAAGAGACCCAGTACTTC.